These 19 T cell receptor beta chains originate from one sample sequenced in a study of control samples from healthy donors and cancer patients. Generated by immunoSEQ multiplex PCR, the TCRdb table keeps only in-frame clones and is missing some. Among approximately 180,000 clones listed, approximately 94% were seen once. The sequencing sample was made of blood. These receptors originate from a woman aged 18-29 years in good health.

This chain links TRBV3-1 (or the pseudogene TRBV3-2) with TRBJ1-3; no definite D call. This CDR3 contains 12 residues. Germline lookup yields CDR1 LGHDT and CDR2 YNNKEL (reference sequence). The ends were cut back, 3 bases at V and 4 bases at J, with 4 bases in the middle. CDR3: CASSHTGNTIYF. The DNA of the CDR3 is TGTGCCAGCAGCCACACGGGAAACACCATATATTTT.

This clone was detected only once. This chain connects TRBV9 to TRBJ2-5; 9 nucleotides agree with TRBD2. From germline, CDR1 is SGDLS and CDR2 YYNGEE. V lost 4 bases to trimming and J lost 5 bases; unmatched junction nucleotides: 9. The CDR3 has 15 residues. The CDR3 DNA is TGTGCCAGCAGCCCTAGCGGGGTCTTTATTGAGACCCAGTACTTC. Amino acid sequence: CASSPSGVFIETQYF.

The chain uses TRBV13 and TRBJ2-7; D is possibly TRBD2 (6 bases). Germline-derived CDR1 and CDR2 are PRHDT and FYEKMQ (reference sequence). The length of the CDR3 is 14 residues. Trimming pared 5 bases from V and 7 bases from J, leaving 18 bases between. The CDR3 DNA reads TGTGCCAGCAGCCGCACTTGGGACTCGAGGGAGCAGTACTTC. It is translated as CASSRTWDSREQYF.

The V gene is TRBV2, the J gene TRBJ2-3, with TRBD2 matching 8 bases. The CDR3 is 15 residues long. After removal of 8 bases from V and 2 bases from J, the junction contained 9 bases not matched to a gene. Germline-derived CDR1 and CDR2 are SNHLY and FYNNEI. The DNA for the CDR3 is TGTGCCAGCCGAGCGGGGGCCGGGTTCACAGATACGCAGTATTTT. Protein: CASRAGAGFTDTQYF.

V is TRBV4-3 and J is TRBJ1-1; D perhaps matches TRBD1 (5 bases). Germline CDR1 LGHNA, CDR2 YSLEER. The CDR3 loop spans 13 amino acids. V was cut by 3 bases and J by 8 bases, with 13 bases left in between. CDR3 in amino acids: CASSQGTSAEAFF. In DNA, the CDR3 is TGCGCCAGCAGCCAGGGGACGTCCGCCGAAGCTTTCTTT.

The rearrangement uses TRBV11-2 and TRBJ2-5; 8 bases are a match to TRBD1. V gave up 2 bases and J gave up 5 bases; unmatched junction bases: 7. The CDR3 spans 15 residues. The germline V gene has CDR1 SGHAT and CDR2 FQNNGV. CDR3 protein: CASSLSQGAWETQYF. Here the CDR3 DNA reads TGTGCCAGCAGCTTAAGCCAGGGGGCCTGGGAGACCCAGTACTTC.

The rearrangement uses TRBV7-2 and TRBJ1-5; D is perhaps TRBD1 (6 bases). The germline V and J ends were trimmed by 3 bases and 3 bases, with 9 bases remaining between them. CDR3 length: 14 amino acids. Looked up from germline, CDR1 is SGHTA and CDR2 is FQGNSA. The CDR3 loop is CASSLDRVNQPQHF. The CDR3 region has the DNA TGTGCCAGCAGCTTGGACAGAGTCAATCAGCCCCAGCATTTT.

The chain joins TRBV11-2 to TRBJ1-1; 10 nucleotides align to TRBD1. Germline CDR1 SGHAT, CDR2 FQNNGV. J gave up 3 bases and V 5 bases, and 6 bases lay outside the gene matches. This CDR3 spans 15 amino acids. This CDR3 is CASSATGGGHTEAFF. CDR3 DNA sequence: TGTGCCAGCAGCGCGACAGGGGGCGGCCACACTGAAGCTTTCTTT.

This chain joins TRBV5-6 and TRBJ2-3; TRBD1 matches at 10 bases. After removal of 6 bases from V and 5 bases from J, the junction contained 9 bases not matched to a gene. This CDR3 spans 15 amino acids. The germline V gene has CDR1 SGHDT and CDR2 YYEEEE. The CDR3 here is CASTPGQGRGDTQYF. In DNA, the CDR3 is TGTGCCAGCACTCCGGGACAGGGGCGGGGAGATACGCAGTATTTT.

The chain combines TRBV5-1 with TRBJ1-1; weak D call: TRBD1 (6 bases). Trimming removed 4 bases at V and 4 bases at J, with 11 bases between. Germline CDR1 reads SGHRS; CDR2 reads YFSETQ. The CDR3 spans 13 residues. For the CDR3, the DNA is TGCGCCAGCAGCCCCGGGGGCGTCACTGAAGCTTTCTTT. Translating gives CASSPGGVTEAFF. The full variable domain, completed using reference TRBV5-1 and TRBJ1-1, is KAGVTQTPRYLIKTRGQQVTLSCSPISGHRSVSWYQQTPGQGLQFLFEYFSETQRNKGNFPGRFSGRQFSNSRSEMNVSTLELGDSALYLCASSPGGVTEAFFGQGTRLTVV.

This chain joins TRBV12-3 or TRBV12-4 and TRBJ2-3; D may correspond to TRBD1 or TRBD2 (6 bases each). Trimming pared 5 bases from V and 4 bases from J, leaving 10 bases between. The CDR3 has 13 amino acids. CDR3 loop: CASSRGAADTQYF. CDR3 DNA sequence: TGTGCCAGCAGTAGGGGGGCCGCAGATACGCAGTATTTT.

The chain recombines TRBV10-3 with TRBJ2-3; D could derive from TRBD1 or TRBD2 (5 bases each). V lost 8 bases, J lost 4 bases, and 13 bases lay in between. Germline CDR1 reads ENHRY; CDR2 reads SYGVKD. The CDR3 is 13 residues long. CDR3 DNA: TGTGCCATCTCCTCAGGGAGTTCAGATACGCAGTATTTT. Translating it yields CAISSGSSDTQYF.

V usage is TRBV19 and J usage is TRBJ2-5; D perhaps matches TRBD1 (8 bases). The germline V and J ends were trimmed by 6 bases and 7 bases, with 18 bases remaining between them. Germline V gene data show CDR1 as LNHDA and CDR2 as SQIVND (reference sequence). The CDR3 has 14 amino acids. CDR3 sequence (DNA): TGTGCCAGTAGCGACAGGGGAGGGAGAGGGACCCAGTACTTC. It yields the protein CASSDRGGRGTQYF.

This clone was picked up one time. The chain has TRBV19 and TRBJ1-2; D is uncertain. Per the germline V gene, CDR1 is LNHDA and CDR2 is SQIVND (reference sequence). The germline V and J ends were trimmed by 3 bases and 2 bases, with 13 bases remaining between them. The CDR3 sequence is 15 residues long. The CDR3 sequence is CASSITASSNYGYTF. The CDR3 DNA is TGTGCCAGTAGTATTACAGCTTCCTCCAACTATGGCTACACCTTC.

The J gene is TRBJ2-1, the V gene TRBV10-3; 9 positions match TRBD2. CDR3 size: 15 residues. V gave up 11 bases and J gave up 4 bases; unmatched junction bases: 12. CDR1 and CDR2 (germline): ENHRY, SYGVKD. CDR3 sequence reads: CASLGELAGYNEQFF. Here the CDR3 DNA reads TGTGCCTCCCTCGGGGAGCTAGCGGGGTACAATGAGCAGTTCTTC.

V usage is TRBV28 and J usage is TRBJ1-2; no clear D. The CDR3 covers 15 residues. Germline V lookup: CDR1 MDHEN, CDR2 SYDVKM. Trimming took off 3 bases at V and 12 bases at J, with 23 bases between the two ends. CDR3 nucleotides: TGTGCCAGCAGTTTCATGAGGGATGACAAACCCTCCGACACCTTC. Amino acids: CASSFMRDDKPSDTF.

V usage is TRBV27 and J usage is TRBJ2-1; D might be TRBD2 (6 bases). Per germline, CDR1 MNHEY and CDR2 SMNVEV (reference sequence). This CDR3 region has 14 residues. V lost 3 bases and J 6 bases, leaving 12 bases between the germline ends. CDR3: CASSFRGLLNEQFF. The CDR3 nucleotides are TGTGCCAGCAGTTTCCGGGGACTCCTCAATGAGCAGTTCTTC.

The chain couples TRBV2 to TRBJ2-3; D is undetermined. The germline V gene has CDR1 SNHLY and CDR2 FYNNEI. The length of the CDR3 is 13 residues. V lost 2 bases, J lost 2 bases, and 5 bases lay in between. CDR3 sequence (DNA): TGTGCCAGCAGTGAATTCTCCACAGATACGCAGTATTTT. It yields the protein CASSEFSTDTQYF.

V is TRBV7-2 and J is TRBJ1-6, with 8 bases aligning to TRBD1. CDR3 size: 14 residues. J gave up 7 bases and V 5 bases, and 4 bases lay outside the gene matches. The germline V gene has CDR1 SGHTA and CDR2 FQGNSA. CDR3 sequence: CASSPQGGNSPLHF. For the CDR3, the DNA is TGTGCCAGCAGCCCACAGGGGGGGAATTCACCCCTCCACTTT.